A single sample gave rise to the 9 T cell receptor beta chains below, sequenced in a study of identical twins. Using its own MiXCR run on the 5' RACE reads, TCRdb lists one record per CDR3 protein. The sample lists over 200,000 distinct CDR3 sequences, about 10% seen once, with 9% to 10% in the top ten. The material sequenced was memory T cells sorted from blood. The receptor set was obtained from a man aged 50-60 years in good health.

Comments on this clonotype: Relative to the germline gene, one junction end is altered; a read error may explain this. The chain employs TRBV7-9 and TRBJ2-2; D might be TRBD2 (5 bases). Looked up from germline, CDR1 is SEHNR and CDR2 is FQNEAQ (reference sequence). The CDR3 length is 14 residues. Here the CDR3 DNA reads TGTGCCGGCAACAACTGGGATAAGGCCGGGAAGCTGTTTTTT. Translated, it gives CAGNNWDKAGKLFF.

This clonotype has just a few counts. The chain couples TRBV11-1 to TRBJ2-6; TRBD1 matches 8 bases. The CDR3 totals 19 residues. CDR1 and CDR2 from the germline V gene are SGHAT and FQDESV (reference sequence). V lost 5 bases to trimming and J lost 4 bases; unmatched junction nucleotides: 16. The CDR3: CASSRWTGPYLLGANVLTF. The CDR3 DNA sequence: TGTGCCAGCAGCCGCTGGACAGGGCCCTATCTCTTGGGGGCCAACGTCCTGACTTTC.

This clonotype turned up a few times. The chain links TRBV7-6 to TRBJ2-1, with D maybe TRBD2 (7 bases). The CDR3 covers 16 residues. Germline loops: CDR1 SGHVS, CDR2 FNYEAQ. V lost 5 bases, J lost 3 bases, and 17 bases lay in between. The CDR3 DNA sequence: TGTGCCAGCAGCCCCCTACGGGGGGCTAGCTACAATGAGCAGTTCTTC. This gives the protein CASSPLRGASYNEQFF.

This clonotype was picked up many times. The genes are TRBV6-1 and TRBJ1-2, with 7 bases matching TRBD1. Losses at the gene ends were 6 bases for V and 1 base for J; bases not matched to a gene: 8. From germline, CDR1 is MNHNS and CDR2 SASEGT. The CDR3 is made up of 15 amino acids. CDR3 residues: CASSPQGQLNYGYTF. The CDR3 nucleotides read TGTGCCAGCAGCCCCCAGGGACAGCTTAACTATGGCTACACCTTC.

This clonotype turned up a few times. The V gene is TRBV5-5, the J gene TRBJ2-1, with 7 bases aligning to TRBD2. The CDR3 is made up of 14 amino acids. Germline V gene data show CDR1 as SGHKS and CDR2 as YYEKEE (reference sequence). V shed 0 bases and J 6 bases; nucleotides not matched to a gene: 3. The DNA of the CDR3 is TGTGCCAGCAGCTTGGTAGGACTAGGCAATGAGCAGTTCTTC. The encoded protein is CASSLVGLGNEQFF.

The table lists this clonotype with many counts. V and J are TRBV25-1 and TRBJ2-6; D is perhaps TRBD1 (6 bases). V lost 3 bases, J lost 0 bases, and 12 bases lay in between. The CDR3 is made up of 17 amino acids. Germline values: CDR1 MGHDK, CDR2 SYGVNS. CDR3 coding DNA: TGTGCCAGCAGTGACAGCTCGGACAGCTCTGGGGCCAACGTCCTGACTTTC. Its translation is CASSDSSDSSGANVLTF.

This clonotype was counted ten times or more. This chain connects TRBV5-4 to TRBJ1-5; the D gene is possibly TRBD1 (5 bases). Germline CDR1 reads SGHNT; CDR2 reads YYREEE (reference sequence). The CDR3 sequence is 15 residues long. V was trimmed by 0 bases and J by 5 bases, leaving 12 bases between them. Here the CDR3 reads CASSLGSGDDQPQHF. Here the CDR3 DNA reads TGTGCCAGCAGCTTGGGGTCTGGGGACGATCAGCCCCAGCATTTT.

Of note for this clonotype: At one of its ends the junction is not consistent with the germline gene, which may arise from a read error. The rearrangement links TRBV19 to TRBJ1-3; D gene uncertain. The CDR3 runs to 16 residues. CDR1 is LNHDA and CDR2 is SQIVND in the germline V gene (reference sequence). CDR3 protein: CASSLVRQGPGNAIYF. The CDR3 DNA reads TGTGCCAGTAGTTTGGTTCGGCAAGGCCCCGGAAACGCCATATATTTT.

This clonotype was seen ten or more times. V and J are TRBV7-2 and TRBJ2-1; 7 nucleotides agree with TRBD1. Per germline, CDR1 SGHTA and CDR2 FQGNSA. V lost 5 bases, J lost 7 bases, and 8 bases stayed unmatched. The CDR3 covers 14 residues. In nucleotides, the CDR3 is TGTGCCAGCAGCAAACGACAGGGCGGGAATGAGCAGTTCTTC. Translating it yields CASSKRQGGNEQFF.